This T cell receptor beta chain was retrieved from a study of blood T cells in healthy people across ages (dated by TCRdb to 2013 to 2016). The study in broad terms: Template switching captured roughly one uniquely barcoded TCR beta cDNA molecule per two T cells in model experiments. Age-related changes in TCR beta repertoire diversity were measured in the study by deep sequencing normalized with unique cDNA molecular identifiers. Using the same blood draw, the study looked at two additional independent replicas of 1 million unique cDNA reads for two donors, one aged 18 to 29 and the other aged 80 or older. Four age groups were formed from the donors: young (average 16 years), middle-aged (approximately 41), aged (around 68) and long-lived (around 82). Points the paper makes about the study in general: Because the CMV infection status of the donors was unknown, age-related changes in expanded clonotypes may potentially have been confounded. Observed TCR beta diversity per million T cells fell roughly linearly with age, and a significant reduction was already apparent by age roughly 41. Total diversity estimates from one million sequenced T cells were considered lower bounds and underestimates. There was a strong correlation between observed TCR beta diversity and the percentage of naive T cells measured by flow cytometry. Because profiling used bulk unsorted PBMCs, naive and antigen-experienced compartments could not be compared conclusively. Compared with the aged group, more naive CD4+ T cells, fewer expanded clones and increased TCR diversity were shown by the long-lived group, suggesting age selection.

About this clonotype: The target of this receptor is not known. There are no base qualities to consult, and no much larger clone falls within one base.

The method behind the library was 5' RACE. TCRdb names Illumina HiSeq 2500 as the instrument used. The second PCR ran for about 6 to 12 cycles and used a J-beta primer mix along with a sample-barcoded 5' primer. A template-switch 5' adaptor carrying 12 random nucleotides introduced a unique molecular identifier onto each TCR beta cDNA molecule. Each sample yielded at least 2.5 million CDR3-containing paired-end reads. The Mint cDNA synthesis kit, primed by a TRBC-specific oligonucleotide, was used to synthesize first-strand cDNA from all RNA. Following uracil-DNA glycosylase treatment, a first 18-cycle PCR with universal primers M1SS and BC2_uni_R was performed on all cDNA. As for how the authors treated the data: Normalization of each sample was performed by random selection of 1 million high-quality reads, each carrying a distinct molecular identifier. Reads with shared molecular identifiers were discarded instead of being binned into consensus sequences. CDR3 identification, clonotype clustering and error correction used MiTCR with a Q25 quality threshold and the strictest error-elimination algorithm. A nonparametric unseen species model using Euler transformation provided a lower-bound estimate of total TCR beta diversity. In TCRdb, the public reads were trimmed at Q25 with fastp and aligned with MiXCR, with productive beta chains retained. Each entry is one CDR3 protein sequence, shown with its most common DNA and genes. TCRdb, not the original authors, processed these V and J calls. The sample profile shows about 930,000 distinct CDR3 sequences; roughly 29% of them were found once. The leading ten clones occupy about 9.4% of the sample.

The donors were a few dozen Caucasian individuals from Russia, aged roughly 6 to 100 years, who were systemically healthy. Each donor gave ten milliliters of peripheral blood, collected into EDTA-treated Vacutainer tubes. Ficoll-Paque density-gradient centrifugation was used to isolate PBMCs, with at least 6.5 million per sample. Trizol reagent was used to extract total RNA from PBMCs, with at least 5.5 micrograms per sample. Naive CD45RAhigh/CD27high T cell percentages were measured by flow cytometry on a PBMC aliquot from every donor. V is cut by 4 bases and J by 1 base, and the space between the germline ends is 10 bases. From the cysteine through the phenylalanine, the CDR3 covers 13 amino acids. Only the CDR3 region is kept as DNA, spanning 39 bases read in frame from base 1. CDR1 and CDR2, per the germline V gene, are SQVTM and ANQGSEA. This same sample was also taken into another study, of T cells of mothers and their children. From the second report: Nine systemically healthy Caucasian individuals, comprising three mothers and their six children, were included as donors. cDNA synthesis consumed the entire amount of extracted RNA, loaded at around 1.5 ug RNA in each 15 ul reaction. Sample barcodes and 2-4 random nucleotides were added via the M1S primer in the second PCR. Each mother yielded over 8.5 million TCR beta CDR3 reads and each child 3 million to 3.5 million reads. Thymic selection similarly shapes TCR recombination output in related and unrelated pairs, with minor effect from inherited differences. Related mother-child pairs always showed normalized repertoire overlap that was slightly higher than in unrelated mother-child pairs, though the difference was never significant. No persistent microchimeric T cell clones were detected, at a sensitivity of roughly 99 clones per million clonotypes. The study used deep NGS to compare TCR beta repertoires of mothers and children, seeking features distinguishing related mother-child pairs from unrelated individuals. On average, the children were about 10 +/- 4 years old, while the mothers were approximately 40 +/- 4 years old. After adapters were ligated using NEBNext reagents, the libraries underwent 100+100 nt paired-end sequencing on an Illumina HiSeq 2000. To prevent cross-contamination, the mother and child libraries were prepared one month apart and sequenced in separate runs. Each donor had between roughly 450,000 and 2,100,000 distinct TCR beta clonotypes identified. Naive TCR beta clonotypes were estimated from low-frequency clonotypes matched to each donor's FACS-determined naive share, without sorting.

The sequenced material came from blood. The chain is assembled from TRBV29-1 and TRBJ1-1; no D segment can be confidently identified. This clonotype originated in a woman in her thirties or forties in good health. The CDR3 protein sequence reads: CSVASYGNTEAFF. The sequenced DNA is TGCAGCGTTGCGAGTTACGGGAACACTGAAGCTTTCTTT. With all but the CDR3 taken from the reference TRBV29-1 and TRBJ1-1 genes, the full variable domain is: SAVISQKPSRDICQRGTSLTIQCQVDSQVTMMFWYRQQPGQSLTLIATANQGSEATYESGFVIDKFPISRPNLTFSTLTVSNMSPEDSSIYLCSVASYGNTEAFFGQGTRLTVV.